The rows below give T cell receptor beta chains drawn from one sample of a study of beta chain features in type 1 diabetes. The repertoire was sequenced with immunoSEQ multiplex PCR; TCRdb's copy has only in-frame clones and lacks some. Among more than 55,000 clones listed, 52% were seen once. The sequenced sample consisted of Tregs from blood. These receptors came from a woman aged 40 to 49 with type 1 diabetes. CDR3s include the opening cysteine and the closing phenylalanine or tryptophan.

v_call	j_call	cdr3_aa
TRBV6-6	TRBJ2-2	CASTQNTGELFF
TRBV6-6	TRBJ2-3	CASSQTGYTQYF
TRBV4-3	TRBJ1-1	CASSQRGGRWTEAFF
TRBV7-6	TRBJ1-1	CASSLMGRQGANTEAFF
TRBV9	TRBJ2-3	CASSVMGSSTDTQYF
TRBV7-2	TRBJ2-3	CASSLTGHLNTDTQYF
TRBV7-2	TRBJ1-3	CASSLSGTGPSGNTIYF
TRBV28	TRBJ1-5	CASSHNQGLAQPQHF
TRBV6-6	TRBJ1-1	CASSRELEAFF
TRBV2	TRBJ1-2	CASSPFPASTVDIYGYTF
TRBV7-2	TRBJ1-1	CASSLTYGQENTEAFF
TRBV28	TRBJ1-2	CASIPGQGRYGYTF
TRBV9	TRBJ1-5	CASSASGSSNQPQHF
TRBV7-9	TRBJ1-2	CASSLETISKGYTF
TRBV10-3	TRBJ2-7	CAISELAYEQYF
TRBV6-1	TRBJ1-5	CASSEALRGLGQPQHF
TRBV5-1	TRBJ2-2	CASSLRSSGNTGELFF
TRBV7-8	TRBJ1-4	CASSLTATNEKLFF
TRBV6-5	TRBJ2-3	CASTGSGTDTQYF
TRBV29-1	TRBJ1-1	CSGRDSGWNTEAFF
TRBV7-2	TRBJ2-1	CASSMYSGRLYNEQFF
TRBV5-4	TRBJ2-7	CASSLVGGEQYF
TRBV5-1	TRBJ2-7	CASSLDRGTYEQYF
TRBV27	TRBJ1-1	CASSFMGGDTEAFF
TRBV28	TRBJ2-5	CASSPGQGRGQETQYF
TRBV28	TRBJ2-7	CASRTGTGVGEQYF
TRBV19	TRBJ1-1	CASRNRDSRNTEAFF
TRBV28	TRBJ2-7	CASSHRGISYEQYF
TRBV2	TRBJ1-5	CASSETGSNQPQHF
TRBV15	TRBJ1-2	CATSDGPGASGYTF
TRBV15	TRBJ2-1	CATSRVTGRNEQFF
TRBV27	-	CASSTGGYEQYF
TRBV27	TRBJ1-1	CASSPDRGGHFFTEAFF
TRBV5-6	TRBJ2-5	CASSRRVGKTQYF
TRBV5-8	TRBJ1-3	CASSLLFGTGVLSGNTIYF
TRBV28	TRBJ1-1	CASSVQGRYTEAFF
TRBV7-2	TRBJ2-3	CASSQRLAGGLVTQYF
TRBV9	TRBJ2-3	CASSGGLAGITDTQYF
TRBV5-4	TRBJ2-7	CASSLGQGSAYEQYF
TRBV11-2	TRBJ2-2	CASSLVLAANTGELFF
TRBV7-2	TRBJ2-7	CASSLDHRYYEQYF
TRBV19	TRBJ1-5	CASSRQTNQPQHF
TRBV7-2	TRBJ2-5	CVSSFDNRETQYF
TRBV9	TRBJ2-1	CASSVSGGSSYNEQFF
TRBV19	TRBJ1-4	CASTVDRWYEKLFF
TRBV4-1	-	CASSLGTSGPYEQYF
TRBV29-1	TRBJ2-1	CSIQTGGGANFYEQFF
TRBV5-4	TRBJ1-2	CASSFGGATNYGYTF
TRBV7-6	TRBJ2-1	CASSLVRSYNEQFF
TRBV10-3	TRBJ2-5	CAISDVTSGETQYF
TRBV7-8	TRBJ2-5	CASSLAPGIGETQYF
TRBV10-3	TRBJ2-1	CAISESLLAGGNEQFF
TRBV28	TRBJ2-3	CASSRGGPADTQYF
TRBV18	TRBJ2-5	CASSPGQGEETQYF
TRBV27	TRBJ2-1	CASSWGGTYNEQFF